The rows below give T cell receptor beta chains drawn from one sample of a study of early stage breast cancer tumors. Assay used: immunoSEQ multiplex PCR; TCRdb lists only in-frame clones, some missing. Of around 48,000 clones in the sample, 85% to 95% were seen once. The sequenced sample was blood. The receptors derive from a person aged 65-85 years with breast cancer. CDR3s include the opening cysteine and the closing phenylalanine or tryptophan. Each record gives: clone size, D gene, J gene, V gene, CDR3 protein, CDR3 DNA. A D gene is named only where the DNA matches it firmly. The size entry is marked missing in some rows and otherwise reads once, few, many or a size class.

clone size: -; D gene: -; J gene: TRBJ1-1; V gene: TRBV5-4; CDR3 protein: CASSAQASEAFF; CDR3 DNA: TGTGCCAGCAGCGCGCAGGCTTCCGAAGCTTTCTTT
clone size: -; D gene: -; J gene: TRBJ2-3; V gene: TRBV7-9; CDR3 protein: CASSRVWSSSTDTQYF; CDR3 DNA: TGTGCCAGCAGCCGAGTTTGGAGTTCTAGCACAGATACGCAGTATTTT
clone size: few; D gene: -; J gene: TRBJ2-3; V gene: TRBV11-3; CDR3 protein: CASSYLTDTQYF; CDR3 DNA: TGTGCCAGCAGCTATCTCACAGATACGCAGTATTTT
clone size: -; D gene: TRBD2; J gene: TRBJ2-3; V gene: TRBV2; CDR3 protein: CASTRTSGNTDTQYF; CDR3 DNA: TGTGCCAGCACCAGGACTAGCGGGAACACAGATACGCAGTATTTT
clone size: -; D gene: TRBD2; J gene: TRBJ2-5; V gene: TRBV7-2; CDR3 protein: CASSLAWGGETQYF; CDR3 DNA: TGTGCCAGCAGCTTAGCGTGGGGGGGAGAGACCCAGTACTTC
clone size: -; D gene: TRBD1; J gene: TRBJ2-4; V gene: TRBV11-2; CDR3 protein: CASSSLTGGSNIQYF; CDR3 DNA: TGTGCCAGCAGCTCGCTTACAGGGGGGTCAAACATTCAGTACTTC
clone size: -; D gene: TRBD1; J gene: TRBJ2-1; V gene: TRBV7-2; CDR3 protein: CASSLSRTGVDEQFF; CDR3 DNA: TGTGCCAGCAGCTTATCGCGAACAGGGGTGGATGAGCAGTTCTTC
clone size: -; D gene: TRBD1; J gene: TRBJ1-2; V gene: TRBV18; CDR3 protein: CASSPDTLAGGTYGYTF; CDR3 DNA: TGTGCCAGCTCACCAGATACACTCGCAGGGGGTACATATGGCTACACCTTC
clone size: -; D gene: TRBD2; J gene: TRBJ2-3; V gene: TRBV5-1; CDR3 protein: CASSLAIRTSGGSTDTQYF; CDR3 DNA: TGCGCCAGCAGCTTGGCAATTAGGACTAGCGGGGGAAGCACAGATACGCAGTATTTT
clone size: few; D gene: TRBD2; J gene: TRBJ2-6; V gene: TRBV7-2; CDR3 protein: CASSLVGTSGAGANVLTF; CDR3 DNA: TGTGCCAGCAGCTTAGTCGGGACTAGCGGGGCTGGGGCCAACGTCCTGACTTTC
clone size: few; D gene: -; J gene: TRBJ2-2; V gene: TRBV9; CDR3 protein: CASSADRGAAGELFF; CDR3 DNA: TGTGCCAGCAGCGCCGATCGGGGGGCTGCCGGGGAGCTGTTTTTT